This TCR beta chain was sequenced during a study of graft-versus-host responses after intestinal transplantation. Regarding the study as a whole: Recipient marrow harbored GvH clones, some of which surfaced first in ileum or blood.

Documented time point: postoperative day 105 after intestinal transplantation (dayNNNN = postoperative day). Comments on this clone: What it binds is unknown.

Sequenced by immunoSEQ multiplex PCR; TCRdb stores in-frame clones only, minus some. This table holds 9,500 to 14,000 clones, approximately 90% found once. The germline V gene has CDR1 MNHEY and CDR2 SMNVEV (reference sequence). V shed 6 bases and J shed 11 bases, with 23 bases lying between them. CDR3 length: 15 amino acids. The material sequenced was PBMCs, taken 105 days after intestinal transplantation. This chain joins TRBV27 and TRBJ2-1; D could derive from TRBD1 or TRBD2 (5 bases each). This TCR derives from a human patient who received an intestinal transplant, so some T cells may come from the graft donor. The CDR3 protein is CASSRRGQLFVQQFF. CDR3 nucleotide sequence: TGTGCCAGCAGCAGACGGGGCCAGTTATTTGTGCAGCAGTTCTTC.